What follows is one T cell receptor beta chain and its context. Its antigen is not known. This CDR3 is 14 amino acids long. These data originate in a study of blood T cells in healthy people across ages. The use of a sample-barcoded 5' primer and a J-beta primer mix characterized a second PCR of about 6 to 12 cycles. A single record per CDR3 protein comes from TCRdb applying MiXCR to the 5' RACE reads. In the table there are 1.2 million to 1.5 million distinct CDR3 sequences, around 59% of which are singletons. Per-sample PBMC isolation yielded at least 6.5 million cells. Overall study findings and caveats: Without sorted subsets, naive and antigen-experienced compartments could not be conclusively compared. Getting older went along with TCR beta diversity per million T cells dropping roughly linearly. Donors of long life had a larger count of naive CD4+ cells and greater diversity than aged donors.

V and J are TRBV12-3 or TRBV12-4 and TRBJ2-7; D perhaps matches TRBD2 (6 bases). The tail of the sequence fits TRBJ2-5 better, so the J call may be wrong. This receptor was obtained from a man between 18 and 35 years old in good health. Sequences were obtained from blood. CDR3 coding DNA: TGTGCCAGCAGTTTCGGAGGGAATGGGGAGACCCAGTACTTC. It encodes CASSFGGNGETQYF.